Each of the 11 T cell receptor beta chains below was sequenced from the same sample in a study of blood T cell repertoires in COVID-19. Sequenced by immunoSEQ multiplex PCR; TCRdb stores in-frame clones only, minus some. The table lists about 430,000 clones, 70% to 90% of them singletons, with more than 0.7% in the top ten. The material sequenced was peripheral blood. The receptors here all came from a man aged 18 to 35 with COVID-19, enrolled during active disease.

CDR3: CASSLELLAGEIGELFF. DNA for the CDR3: TGTGCCAGCAGCTTAGAACTACTAGCGGGGGAGATCGGGGAGCTGTTTTTT. The gene calls are TRBV11-2 and TRBJ2-2; 11 positions match TRBD2. Trimming cost V 0 bases and J 7 bases; bases outside gene matches: 7. CDR1 SGHAT and CDR2 FQNNGV come from the germline V gene. The CDR3 loop spans 17 amino acids.

The gene calls are TRBV7-2 and TRBJ2-1; 8 positions match TRBD2. The germline V gene has CDR1 SGHTA and CDR2 FQGNSA. This CDR3 comprises 17 residues. Germline trimming cut 1 base from V and 4 bases from J; bases unmatched to any gene: 9. CDR3 in amino acids: CASSLVVRGGRYNEQFF. The CDR3 nucleotides read TGTGCCAGCAGCTTAGTTGTTCGAGGCGGGAGGTACAATGAGCAGTTCTTC.

The J gene is TRBJ2-7, the V gene TRBV11-3, with D possibly matching TRBD1 (6 bases). CDR3 length equals 15 residues. CDR1 and CDR2 from the germline V gene are SGHNT and YENEEA. Trimming removed 1 base at V and 1 base at J, with 11 bases between. The CDR3 DNA reads TGTGCCAGCAGCTTAGGGGCAGGGGCGTCCTACGAGCAGTACTTC. Protein: CASSLGAGASYEQYF.

The gene calls are TRBV5-1 and TRBJ1-1; D remains unclear. V lost 0 bases and J 7 bases, leaving 7 bases between the germline ends. The length of the CDR3 is 12 residues. CDR1 SGHRS and CDR2 YFSETQ come from the germline V gene. The CDR3 loop reads CASSLEAGEAFF. The CDR3 bases are TGCGCCAGCAGCTTGGAGGCAGGTGAAGCTTTCTTT.

The chain carries TRBV5-1 and TRBJ1-4, with TRBD1 as a possible D gene (6 bases). Germline V gene data show CDR1 as SGHRS and CDR2 as YFSETQ. V was trimmed by 4 bases and J by 7 bases, leaving 14 bases between them. This CDR3 is 14 amino acids long. In DNA form, the CDR3 reads TGCGCCAGCAGCCCGCCGGGGGGCGGTGAAAAACTGTTTTTT. Translating gives CASSPPGGGEKLFF.

This clone was recorded only once. The chain combines TRBV27 with TRBJ1-1; 10 nucleotides agree with TRBD1. V was clipped by 6 bases and J by 6 bases; unmatched bases: 16. Per germline, CDR1 MNHEY and CDR2 SMNVEV (reference sequence). This CDR3 is 17 amino acids long. CDR3 sequence reads: CASRNTGDRGRVAEAFF. DNA for the CDR3: TGTGCCAGCAGGAACACGGGGGACAGGGGACGGGTCGCTGAAGCTTTCTTT.

The rearrangement joins TRBV6-2 or TRBV6-3 to TRBJ2-1, with 8 bases lining up with TRBD2. Germline V lookup: CDR1 MNHEY, CDR2 SVGEGT. The V gene end was trimmed by 0 bases and the J gene end by 6 bases; junction bases not matched to a gene: 7. CDR3 length: 16 residues. The CDR3 loop reads CASSYSVGTSRNEQFF. The CDR3 DNA is TGTGCCAGCAGTTACTCGGTCGGGACTAGTCGCAATGAGCAGTTCTTC.

This sequence joins TRBV27 and TRBJ2-3, with TRBD2 as a possible D gene (6 bases). V was shortened by 6 bases and J by 5 bases, with 12 bases between the two germline ends. CDR3 length: 13 amino acids. Germline values: CDR1 MNHEY, CDR2 SMNVEV (reference sequence). CDR3 nucleotides: TGTGCCAGCAGATTCGTGGGGGGAGATACGCAGTATTTT. Amino acid sequence: CASRFVGGDTQYF.

J is TRBJ1-3 and V is TRBV5-1, with D maybe TRBD1 (6 bases). From germline, CDR1 is SGHRS and CDR2 YFSETQ. V shed 4 bases and J shed 1 base, with 12 bases lying between them. The CDR3 loop spans 15 amino acids. CDR3 loop: CASSPLQGSGNTIYF. The CDR3 region has the DNA TGCGCCAGCAGCCCACTACAGGGATCTGGAAACACCATATATTTT.

The chain couples TRBV6-5 to TRBJ2-2; weak D call: TRBD1 (6 bases). This CDR3 has 14 residues. Trimming took off 8 bases at V and 1 base at J, with 11 bases between the two ends. Germline CDR1 MNHEY, CDR2 SVGAGI. This CDR3 is CASGPTGNTGELFF. In DNA form, the CDR3 reads TGTGCCAGCGGCCCGACAGGGAACACCGGGGAGCTGTTTTTT.

J is TRBJ2-5 and V is TRBV11-2, with 7 nucleotides matching TRBD2. Germline-derived CDR1 and CDR2 are SGHAT and FQNNGV. The J segment lost 5 bases and the V segment lost 1 base, leaving 7 bases of the junction unmatched. The CDR3 has 15 amino acids. In DNA form, the CDR3 reads TGTGCCAGCAGCTTAGGTGTGGGAGGGCAGGAGACCCAGTACTTC. Translating it yields CASSLGVGGQETQYF.